This T cell receptor beta chain was documented in a study of cytomegalovirus exposure and HLA in healthy donors. Findings and limits, study-wide: Researchers reported in a later analysis that a missense DCLRE1C variant was tied to TCR beta V- and J-gene trimming.

A remark on this clone: Its antigen is currently unknown.

Germline V gives CDR1 LNHDA, CDR2 SQIVND (reference sequence). The junction had 6 bases not matched to a gene; V was cut back by 7 bases and J by 7 bases. The CDR3 has 15 amino acids. The PCR was carried out with 60 Vbeta primers and 13 Jbeta primers. TCRdb keeps only in-frame clones here, not all; method: immunoSEQ multiplex PCR. The listing contains roughly 75,000 clones. The receptor was isolated from a middle-aged man in good health and CMV-seronegative. The chain uses TRBV19 and TRBJ1-6; 11 nucleotides line up with TRBD1. The specimen sequenced was PBMCs. CDR3: CASNLGQGANSPLHF. CDR3 coding DNA: TGTGCCAGTAATTTAGGACAGGGGGCGAATTCACCCCTCCACTTT.